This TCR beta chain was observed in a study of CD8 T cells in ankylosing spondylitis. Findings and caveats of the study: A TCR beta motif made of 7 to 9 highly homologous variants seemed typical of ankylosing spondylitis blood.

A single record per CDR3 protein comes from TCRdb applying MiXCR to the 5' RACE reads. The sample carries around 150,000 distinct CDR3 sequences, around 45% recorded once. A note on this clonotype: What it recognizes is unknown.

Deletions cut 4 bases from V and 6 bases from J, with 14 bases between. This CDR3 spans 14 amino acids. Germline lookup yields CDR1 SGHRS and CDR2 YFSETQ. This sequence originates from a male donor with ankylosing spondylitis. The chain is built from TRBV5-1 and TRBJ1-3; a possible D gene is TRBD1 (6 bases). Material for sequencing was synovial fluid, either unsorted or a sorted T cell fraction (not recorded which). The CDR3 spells CASSQGHRKNTIYF. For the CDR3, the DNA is TGCGCCAGCAGCCAGGGACACCGAAAAAACACCATATATTTT.